These 8 T cell receptor beta chains came from one sample sequenced in a study of shared clonotypes between healthy human individuals. Clones were read by immunoSEQ multiplex PCR, and TCRdb kept only the in-frame ones, dropping some. The repertoire holds approximately 2,300,000 clones, with 85% to 95% as singletons. Sequenced input: naive CD4+ T cells from PBMCs. Subset given: CD45RA+ positively selected. Source of these receptors: a young man in good health. Some clones in this sample may be carry-over from other donors' samples.

The V gene is TRBV5-1, the J gene TRBJ2-7; 7 nucleotides match TRBD2. V was pared by 4 bases and J by 3 bases, with 13 bases of the junction left unmatched. Germline V gene lookup returns CDR1 SGHRS and CDR2 YFSETQ. The CDR3 spans 16 residues. CDR3 sequence (DNA): TGCGCCAGCAGCGTTAGACAAGGACTAGGTTACTACGAGCAGTACTTC. Translated: CASSVRQGLGYYEQYF.

The gene calls are TRBV28 and TRBJ2-1; maybe TRBD1 (6 bases). Deletions cut 6 bases from V and 0 bases from J, with 15 bases between. The CDR3 is made up of 16 amino acids. In germline, CDR1 is MDHEN, CDR2 SYDVKM. This CDR3 reads CASSHRASYSYNEQFF. The CDR3 bases are TGTGCCAGCAGCCACAGGGCCTCATACTCCTACAATGAGCAGTTCTTC.

This chain links TRBV6-5 with TRBJ2-7; 7 positions agree with TRBD2. The ends lost 2 bases at V and 6 bases at J; junction bases unmatched: 7. Germline V lookup: CDR1 MNHEY, CDR2 SVGAGI. The CDR3 extends over 14 amino acids. CDR3 in amino acids: CASSYGLAVGEQYF. The CDR3 region has the DNA TGTGCCAGCAGTTACGGCCTAGCGGTGGGCGAGCAGTACTTC.

This clone has just one count. Other DNA sequences in this sample translate to the same CDR3. The genes are TRBV5-1 and TRBJ2-5, with no clear D. The CDR3 is 13 residues long. V dropped 0 bases and J dropped 3 bases, with 6 bases sitting between them. Germline-derived CDR1 and CDR2 are SGHRS and YFSETQ. The CDR3 nucleotides are TGCGCCAGCAGCTTGGGGGCAGAAGAGACCCAGTACTTC. This gives the protein CASSLGAEETQYF.

The chain joins TRBV27 to TRBJ1-1; 9 bases line up with TRBD1. J gave up 4 bases and V 7 bases, and 4 bases lay outside the gene matches. Germline V gives CDR1 MNHEY, CDR2 SMNVEV (reference sequence). The CDR3 covers 13 residues. CDR3 in DNA: TGTGCCAGCACGGGACAGGGCCTCACTGAAGCTTTCTTT. This sequence encodes CASTGQGLTEAFF.

The V call is TRBV28, the J call TRBJ2-3; 9 positions match TRBD1. The V gene end was trimmed by 5 bases and the J gene end by 0 bases; junction bases not matched to a gene: 6. The germline V gene encodes CDR1 MDHEN and CDR2 SYDVKM. The CDR3 length is 16 residues. CDR3 bases: TGTGCCAGCAGTCCCTCCGGGACAGGGAGCACAGATACGCAGTATTTT. Translated: CASSPSGTGSTDTQYF.

With regard to this clone: At one of its ends the junction is not consistent with the germline gene, which may arise from a read error. The V gene is TRBV5-1, the J gene TRBJ2-5, with TRBD2 as a possible D gene (5 bases). Germline loops: CDR1 SGHRS, CDR2 YFSETQ. There are 14 residues in the CDR3. The CDR3 sequence is CASSLAFSGENQYF. The CDR3, as DNA: TGCGCCAGCAGCTTGGCATTCTCCGGGGAGAACCAGTACTTC.

This chain joins TRBV28 and TRBJ2-7, with a weak D call TRBD1 (6 bases). With 6 bases removed from V and 5 bases from J, the gap between germline ends came to 14 bases. The CDR3 contains 13 residues. Germline CDR1 and CDR2: MDHEN and SYDVKM. CDR3 coding DNA: TGTGCCAGCAGACGAACAGGGAATAACGAGCAGTACTTC. It is translated as CASRRTGNNEQYF.